This record concerns one TCR beta chain sequence. This specimen belongs to a study of cytomegalovirus exposure and HLA in healthy donors. CDR3 length: 15 amino acids. CDR1 is MNHEY, CDR2 SVGAGI, per germline. Trimming removed 6 bases from V and 2 bases from J; junction bases left unmatched: 6. Here immunoSEQ multiplex PCR was the method, and the copy in TCRdb shows in-frame clones only, minus some. The table has around 91,000 clones, 90% to 95% seen once. The V and J genes are TRBV6-5 and TRBJ1-5; 8 bases are a match to TRBD1. The sample was PBMCs. The sequence came from a woman aged 25 to 39 in good health and CMV-seropositive. CDR3 coding DNA: TGTGCCAGCAGCTTATCGACAGGGGGCAATCAGCCCCAGCATTTT. Protein sequence: CASSLSTGGNQPQHF.